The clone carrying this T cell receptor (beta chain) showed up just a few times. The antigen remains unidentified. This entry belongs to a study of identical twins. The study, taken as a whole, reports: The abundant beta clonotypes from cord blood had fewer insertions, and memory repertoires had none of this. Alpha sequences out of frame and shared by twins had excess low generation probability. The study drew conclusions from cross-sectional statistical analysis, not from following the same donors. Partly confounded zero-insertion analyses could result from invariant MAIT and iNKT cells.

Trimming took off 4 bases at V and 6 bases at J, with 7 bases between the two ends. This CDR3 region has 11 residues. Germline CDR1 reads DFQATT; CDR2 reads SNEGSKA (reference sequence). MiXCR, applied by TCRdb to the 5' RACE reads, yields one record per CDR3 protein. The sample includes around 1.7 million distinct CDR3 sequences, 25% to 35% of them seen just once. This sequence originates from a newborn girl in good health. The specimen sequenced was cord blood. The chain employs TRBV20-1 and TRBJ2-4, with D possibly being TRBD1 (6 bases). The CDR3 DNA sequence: TGCAGTGCTAAACAGGGAAACATTCAGTACTTC. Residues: CSAKQGNIQYF.